The 18 T cell receptor beta chains below were found in one sample sequenced in a study of T cells after yellow fever vaccination. TCRdb processed the 5' RACE reads anew with MiXCR; each CDR3 protein has one entry. The sample carries under 400,000 distinct CDR3 sequences, 11% recorded once. The sequences come from PBMCs, collected on the day of the first yellow fever vaccination. The receptors come from a young man who received the YFV17D yellow fever vaccine.

This clonotype was detected a few times. The rearrangement uses TRBV7-2 and TRBJ2-6; D possibly corresponds to TRBD1 (6 bases). The CDR3 is made up of 16 amino acids. V was clipped by 5 bases and J by 0 bases, with 11 bases between them. In germline, CDR1 is SGHTA, CDR2 FQGNSA. The DNA for the CDR3 is TGTGCCAGCAGCCCCGACAGGCTCTCTGGGGCCAACGTCCTGACTTTC. Protein sequence: CASSPDRLSGANVLTF.

This clonotype was counted a few times. The V call is TRBV29-1, the J call TRBJ2-1; D unresolved. Germline V CDR1 and CDR2: SQVTM, ANQGSEA. V was trimmed by 0 bases and J by 12 bases, leaving 12 bases between them. The CDR3 consists of 12 residues. In nucleotides, the CDR3 is TGCAGCGTTGAAGATTGGTCTCCCCCGCAGTTCTTC. The encoded protein is CSVEDWSPPQFF.

This clonotype appeared a few times. The chain carries TRBV20-1 and TRBJ2-2, with D possibly TRBD1 on 5 matching bases. V was shortened by 0 bases and J by 7 bases, with 18 bases between the two germline ends. Germline V gene data show CDR1 as DFQATT and CDR2 as SNEGSKA (reference sequence). This CDR3 has 16 residues. CDR3 sequence (DNA): TGCAGTGCTAGAGATCACTTGGCAGGGCTCGGCGGGGAGCTGTTTTTT. Translating it yields CSARDHLAGLGGELFF.

As concerns this clonotype: At one end, the junction sequence differs from germline, possibly due to a read error. V gene TRBV6-1 combines with J gene TRBJ1-4, with D tentatively TRBD1 (5 bases). Germline V lookup: CDR1 MNHNS, CDR2 SASEGT. The CDR3 covers 17 residues. The CDR3 nucleotides read TGTGCCCGCAGTCCGCCTAGGCAGGGATGGACTAATGAAAAACTGTTTTTT. This gives the protein CARSPPRQGWTNEKLFF.

The rearrangement links TRBV21-1 to TRBJ2-5. TRBV21-1 is designated a pseudogene. The CDR3 is 12 residues long. CDR3 loop: CASSKGLGTQYF. The DNA for the CDR3 is TGTGCCAGCAGCAAGGGTTTAGGGACCCAGTACTTC.

This clonotype was counted only a few times. The gene calls are TRBV7-2 and TRBJ2-7; D may be TRBD2 (5 bases). Trimming took 5 bases from V and 3 from J, leaving 14 bases between them. Germline assignment: CDR1 SGHTA and CDR2 FQGNSA. The CDR3 covers 14 residues. The CDR3 region is CASSQDYSDYEQYV. Here the CDR3 DNA reads TGTGCCAGCAGCCAAGACTACTCTGACTACGAGCAGTACGTC.

This chain uses TRBV7-9 with TRBJ1-6, with a tentative D call TRBD1 (5 bases). The CDR3 sequence is 14 residues long. Germline loops: CDR1 SEHNR, CDR2 FQNEAQ (reference sequence). V dropped 3 bases and J dropped 7 bases, with 10 bases sitting between them. CDR3 DNA: TGTGCCAGCAGCTTGACCGGGGCCAATTCACCCCTCCACTTT. It encodes CASSLTGANSPLHF.

The J gene is TRBJ1-1, the V gene TRBV2; a weak D match, TRBD1 (5 bases). Germline loops: CDR1 SNHLY, CDR2 FYNNEI. This CDR3 comprises 14 residues. V lost 3 bases and J lost 3, with 11 bases in between. The CDR3 DNA follows: TGTGCCAGCAGTGACAGGACGGGACACACTGAAGCTTTCTTT. This codes for CASSDRTGHTEAFF.

In this sample, this clonotype turned up a few times. The rearrangement uses TRBV29-1 and TRBJ1-2; D is uncertain. Trimming shortened V by 4 bases and J by 4 bases, and 10 bases separated the two germline ends. Germline V gene sequence: CDR1 SQVTM, CDR2 ANQGSEA. The length of the CDR3 is 12 residues. The CDR3 spells CSVGLGLYGYTF. The CDR3 DNA reads as TGCAGCGTTGGGCTCGGGCTCTATGGCTACACCTTC.

A few counts support this clonotype. The chain employs TRBV9 and TRBJ2-3; D is undetermined. From germline, CDR1 is SGDLS and CDR2 YYNGEE. The length of the CDR3 is 14 residues. With 0 bases removed from V and 0 bases from J, the gap between germline ends came to 5 bases. The CDR3 here is CASSVEKSTDTQYF. DNA of the CDR3: TGTGCCAGCAGCGTAGAGAAAAGCACAGATACGCAGTATTTT.

This clonotype was seen a handful of times. The chain recombines TRBV27 with TRBJ2-5; the match to TRBD2 covers 10 bases. J lost 2 bases, V lost 6 bases, and 6 bases had no gene match. This CDR3 is built from 15 residues. Germline lookup yields CDR1 MNHEY and CDR2 SMNVEV (reference sequence). CDR3 coding DNA: TGTGCCAGCAGCCGGTCTAGCGGGGGACAAGAGACCCAGTACTTC. Its translation is CASSRSSGGQETQYF.

This chain uses TRBV7-3 with TRBJ2-1; TRBD2 matches 8 bases. The CDR3 is made up of 15 amino acids. The germline CDR1 and CDR2 sequences are SGHTA and FQGTGA. Trimming removed 5 bases from V and 6 bases from J; junction bases left unmatched: 9. CDR3 loop: CASSRGGASGNEQFF. CDR3 nucleotides: TGTGCCAGCAGCCGGGGGGGTGCCTCAGGCAATGAGCAGTTCTTC.

Concerning this clonotype: One junction end does not reproduce the germline sequence, and a read error may be involved. This chain joins TRBV28 and TRBJ2-1; 7 bases are shared with TRBD1. The CDR3 extends over 14 amino acids. Germline CDR1 is MDHEN and CDR2 is SYDVKM. As DNA, the CDR3 is TGTGCCAGCAGTTCGTTACAGGGGTTGAATGTGCAGTTCTTC. Protein product: CASSSLQGLNVQFF.

The genes are TRBV5-1 and TRBJ2-1; TRBD2 agrees at 9 bases. The CDR3 contains 18 residues. Germline V CDR1 and CDR2: SGHRS, YFSETQ. The V and J ends lost 5 bases and 0 bases, in that order; junction bases with no gene match: 12. CDR3 amino acids: CASRPPVSGGSSYNEQFF. CDR3 DNA: TGCGCCAGCAGGCCCCCCGTTAGCGGGGGAAGCTCCTACAATGAGCAGTTCTTC.

This clonotype was observed a handful of times. The chain combines TRBV30 with TRBJ1-1; D is undetermined. This CDR3 is built from 13 residues. The V gene's germline CDR1 is GTSNPN and CDR2 SVGIG (reference sequence). Trimming stripped 0 bases from V and 4 bases from J, with 9 bases between. CDR3 sequence: CAWSVLGGTEAFF. CDR3 bases: TGTGCCTGGAGTGTATTGGGAGGCACTGAAGCTTTCTTT.

V usage is TRBV9 and J usage is TRBJ2-4, with 14 bases identical to TRBD2. Germline-derived CDR1 and CDR2 are SGDLS and YYNGEE. The trim removed 4 bases at V and 9 bases at J, leaving 9 bases unmatched. The CDR3 consists of 16 residues. CDR3: CASSPGTSGGGSIQYF. The CDR3 DNA follows: TGTGCCAGCAGCCCTGGGACTAGCGGGGGAGGGAGCATTCAGTACTTC.

This clonotype appeared a few times. This sequence joins TRBV2 and TRBJ2-5; perhaps TRBD2 as D (5 bases). V dropped 4 bases and J dropped 4 bases, with 7 bases sitting between them. The CDR3 contains 12 residues. Germline V gives CDR1 SNHLY, CDR2 FYNNEI. CDR3 nucleotide sequence: TGTGCCAGCAGTGTACGGGGAGAGACCCAGTACTTC. Amino acids: CASSVRGETQYF.

This clonotype was counted a single time. The chain has TRBV12-3 or TRBV12-4 and TRBJ2-1; 8 bases line up with TRBD1. CDR3 length equals 14 residues. The V gene end was trimmed by 6 bases and the J gene end by 9 bases; junction bases not matched to a gene: 10. The chain's CDR3 is CASRWDRWRGEQFF. The CDR3 DNA reads as TGTGCCAGCAGATGGGACAGGTGGCGCGGTGAGCAGTTCTTC.